Each of the 9 T cell receptor beta chains below was sequenced from the same sample in a study of shared clonotypes between healthy human individuals. TCRdb keeps only in-frame clones here, not all; method: immunoSEQ multiplex PCR. The data show around 2.3 million clones, with around 95% seen just once and about 0.13% held by the top ten. The sample consisted of naive CD4+ T cells sorted from blood. Subset given: CD45RA+ positively selected. The receptors were gathered from a man between 18 and 35 years old in good health.

The genes are TRBV5-1 and TRBJ2-7, with D possibly being TRBD1 or TRBD2 (5 bases each). V lost 0 bases, J lost 2 bases, and 12 bases lay in between. The CDR3 contains 15 residues. Looked up from germline, CDR1 is SGHRS and CDR2 is YFSETQ. Here the CDR3 DNA reads TGCGCCAGCAGCTTGGCCCGGGACGGCCCCTACGAGCAGTACTTC. It codes for CASSLARDGPYEQYF.

The gene calls are TRBV5-1 and TRBJ2-7, with TRBD2 matching 10 bases. Germline V gene lookup returns CDR1 SGHRS and CDR2 YFSETQ. This CDR3 spans 15 amino acids. Trimming took 2 bases from V and 7 from J; bases not matched to a gene: 9. CDR3 protein: CASSLAGGLYWEQYF. CDR3 in DNA: TGCGCCAGCAGCTTAGCGGGAGGGCTATATTGGGAGCAGTACTTC.

The rearrangement links TRBV9 to TRBJ1-1; D not resolved. The CDR3 sequence is 12 residues long. Germline V lookup: CDR1 SGDLS, CDR2 YYNGEE. Trimming left V 0 bases short and J 10 bases short, with 10 bases between. The CDR3 spells CASSVDRGRAFF. CDR3 bases: TGTGCCAGCAGCGTAGACCGGGGTAGAGCTTTCTTT.

The V call is TRBV10-3, the J call TRBJ1-2; D gene unclear. Germline V gene sequence: CDR1 ENHRY, CDR2 SYGVKD. The CDR3 is 13 residues long. The V and J ends lost 4 bases and 6 bases respectively, with 12 bases between them. The CDR3 DNA reads as TGTGCCATCAGTGCGCGGGAGATCGATGGCTACACCTTC. Protein sequence: CAISAREIDGYTF.

The V gene is TRBV11-2, the J gene TRBJ1-3; D remains ambiguous. Germline loops: CDR1 SGHAT, CDR2 FQNNGV. The CDR3 runs 18 residues. V lost 0 bases and J lost 0, with 15 bases in between. CDR3 sequence reads: CASSLDQTALVSGNTIYF. The CDR3 nucleotides are TGTGCCAGCAGCTTAGATCAAACAGCACTCGTCTCTGGAAACACCATATATTTT.

The chain joins TRBV2 to TRBJ1-1, with a tentative D call TRBD1 (5 bases). Germline V CDR1 and CDR2: SNHLY, FYNNEI. The CDR3 sequence is 15 residues long. The V end lost 7 bases, the J end lost 4 bases, and 19 bases lay between the germline ends. CDR3 coding DNA: TGTGCCAGCAACGCCGGTGGGGCGAGGGGCACTGAAGCTTTCTTT. It codes for CASNAGGARGTEAFF.

This clone appeared once. The genes are TRBV5-1 and TRBJ2-1; D gene uncertain. This CDR3 has 15 amino acids. Trimming pared 5 bases from V and 7 bases from J, leaving 19 bases between. Per the germline V gene, CDR1 is SGHRS and CDR2 is YFSETQ. Written as DNA, the CDR3 is TGCGCCAGCAGTTTACCCCAAGGCCCGATGAATGAGCAGTTCTTC. It yields the protein CASSLPQGPMNEQFF.

This clone was recorded only once. The J gene is TRBJ2-1, the V gene TRBV15; a weak D match, TRBD2 (5 bases). This CDR3 has 14 residues. CDR1 and CDR2 from the germline V gene are LNHNV and YYDKDF (reference sequence). With 0 bases removed from V and 9 bases from J, the gap between germline ends came to 12 bases. CDR3 DNA sequence: TGTGCCACCAGCAGAGATCCCGGGGAAAGTGAGCAGTTCTTC. Protein sequence: CATSRDPGESEQFF.

This clone was seen only once. The rearrangement links TRBV6-6 to TRBJ1-1, with a possible D match to TRBD1 (5 bases). The CDR3 contains 13 residues. The V end lost 4 bases, the J end lost 4 bases, and 10 bases lay between the germline ends. Germline V gene sequence: CDR1 MNHNY, CDR2 SVGAGI (reference sequence). CDR3 coding DNA: TGTGCCAGCAGTTTGACAGTTTCCACTGAAGCTTTCTTT. Residues: CASSLTVSTEAFF.